A selection of T cell receptor beta chains follows, all from one sample in a study of blood T cell repertoires in COVID-19. Generated by immunoSEQ multiplex PCR, the TCRdb table keeps only in-frame clones and is missing some. The data show about 250,000 clones, 80% to 85% seen once. Sequences were obtained from PBMCs or T cells enriched from blood (not recorded which). These receptors all stem from a man in his fifties or sixties who had recovered from COVID-19. Both conserved end residues are part of each CDR3. Fields, in order: CDR3 length, clone size, D gene, J gene, V gene, CDR3 DNA, CDR3 protein. D genes are given only for firm matches. Clone size is not always given. Where it is, it says once, few, many or a class for expanded clones.

13 NA NA TRBJ1-2 TRBV12-3/TRBV12-4 TGTGCCAGCAGAAGAATGGACACCCATGGCTACACCTTC CASRRMDTHGYTF
15 NA NA TRBJ1-5 TRBV19 TGTGCCAGTAGTATAGTCTTACAGGGTAACCAGCCCCAGCATTTT CASSIVLQGNQPQHF
16 NA TRBD1 TRBJ1-4 TRBV7-8 TGTGCCAGCAGCTTAGGTTGGGACAGCAGGAATGAAAAACTGTTTTTT CASSLGWDSRNEKLFF
16 NA TRBD1 TRBJ2-5 TRBV7-6 TGTGCCAGCAGCTTAATTGTGAGACAGGGGCAAGAGACCCAGTACTTC CASSLIVRQGQETQYF
16 few NA TRBJ1-1 TRBV19 TGTGCCAGTAGTGATTTACAGGGTCGAATGAACACTGAAGCTTTCTTT CASSDLQGRMNTEAFF
15 NA NA TRBJ2-3 TRBV5-6 TGTGCCAGCAGCTTGGTCGGGTCTAGCACAGATACGCAGTATTTT CASSLVGSSTDTQYF
13 NA NA TRBJ1-2 TRBV10-1 TGCGCCAGCAGTGGGGTGAGAGGTCATGGCTACACCTTC CASSGVRGHGYTF
15 NA TRBD1 TRBJ1-3 TRBV5-1 TGCGCCAGCAGCTTGACTACAGGGGCTGGAAACACCATATATTTT CASSLTTGAGNTIYF
13 NA NA TRBJ2-7 TRBV12-3/TRBV12-4 TGTGCCAGCAGTTCTAGACTAGCCTACGAGCAGTACTTC CASSSRLAYEQYF
15 NA NA TRBJ2-5 TRBV4-1 TGCGCCAGCAGCCAGGAGGACCGGACCGGGGAGACCCAGTACTTC CASSQEDRTGETQYF
12 NA TRBD1 TRBJ2-5 TRBV29-1 TGCAGCGTTGAACAGGGGGCCATGACCCAGTACTTC CSVEQGAMTQYF
15 NA TRBD1 TRBJ1-2 TRBV9 TGTGCCAGCAGTCCAAGCAGGACAGGGGATTATGGCTACACCTTC CASSPSRTGDYGYTF
14 NA NA TRBJ2-3 TRBV19 TGTGCCAGTAGTCCCGCCGGGGGCACAGATACGCAGTATTTT CASSPAGGTDTQYF
16 NA TRBD1 TRBJ2-1 TRBV4-1 TGCGCCAGCAGCCAAGATAGACAGGGCCTTAACAATGAGCAGTTCTTC CASSQDRQGLNNEQFF
15 NA TRBD1 TRBJ2-7 TRBV24-1 TGTGCCACCAGTGATTTGAGCAGGGGGCACGACGAGCAGTACTTC CATSDLSRGHDEQYF
15 NA NA TRBJ1-2 TRBV6-4 TGTGCCAGCAGTGACCTACCCCCCACAGTCTATGGCTACACCTTC CASSDLPPTVYGYTF